The 31 T cell receptor beta chains listed next were all sequenced from one sample in a study of cytomegalovirus exposure and HLA in healthy donors. The PCR used 60 Vbeta and 13 Jbeta primers. Using immunoSEQ multiplex PCR, the repertoire was profiled, and TCRdb retains in-frame clones only, with some absent. The sample lists some 100,000 clones, around 77% occurring once. Specimen: PBMCs. All receptors derive from a man in his fifties in good health and CMV-seropositive.

The rearrangement joins TRBV28 to TRBJ1-6; 9 nucleotides align to TRBD1. Germline V gene lookup returns CDR1 MDHEN and CDR2 SYDVKM. The CDR3 consists of 13 residues. With 8 bases clipped from V and 8 bases from J, the junction kept 4 bases outside the gene matches. Here the CDR3 reads CASSRDRDSPLHF. CDR3 nucleotides: TGTGCCAGCTCCAGGGACAGGGATTCACCCCTCCACTTT. The entire variable domain, with the rest obtained from reference TRBV28 and TRBJ1-6, is as follows: DVKVTQSSRYLVKRTGEKVFLECVQDMDHENMFWYRQDPGLGLRLIYFSYDVKMKEKGDIPEGYSVSREKKERFSLILESASTNQTSMYLCASSRDRDSPLHFGNGTRLTVT.

The chain is built from TRBV5-4 and TRBJ2-7; D unclear. V dropped 0 bases and J dropped 3 bases, with 13 bases sitting between them. This CDR3 is 15 amino acids long. Per the germline V gene, CDR1 is SGHNT and CDR2 is YYREEE (reference sequence). The CDR3, as DNA: TGTGCCAGCAGCTTGGGGCTTGGTGGCCTCTACGAGCAGTACTTC. It yields the protein CASSLGLGGLYEQYF.

This clone was counted between two and nine times. V and J are TRBV30 and TRBJ2-7; 12 bases match TRBD2. CDR3 length equals 14 residues. Trimming took 3 bases from V and 0 from J; bases not matched to a gene: 0. Germline V gene data show CDR1 as GTSNPN and CDR2 as SVGIG (reference sequence). The CDR3 DNA reads as TGTGCCTGGAGGACTAGCGGGAGCTCCTACGAGCAGTACTTC. Its translation is CAWRTSGSSYEQYF. The whole variable domain, remainder taken from reference TRBV30 and TRBJ2-7, is SQTIHQWPATLVQPVGSPLSLECTVEGTSNPNLYWYRQAAGRGLQLLFYSVGIGQISSEVPQNLSASRPQDRQFILSSKKLLLSDSGFYLCAWRTSGSSYEQYFGPGTRLTVT.

The chain is built from TRBV4-3 and TRBJ2-3, with 10 bases aligning to TRBD2. The germline gives CDR1 LGHNA, CDR2 YSLEER. The CDR3 has 17 amino acids. V lost 0 bases, J lost 4 bases, and 7 bases stayed unmatched. CDR3 bases: TGCGCCAGCAGCCAAGATTTGGCTAGCGGGAGCCCAGATACGCAGTATTTT. Encoded protein: CASSQDLASGSPDTQYF.

This chain connects TRBV5-1 to TRBJ1-4, with D possibly TRBD1 on 5 matching bases. Germline V gives CDR1 SGHRS, CDR2 YFSETQ. Trimming cost V 0 bases and J 8 bases, with 11 bases left between them. This CDR3 comprises 14 residues. In DNA form, the CDR3 reads TGCGCCAGCAGCTTGGAAGGGAGGGGCGAAAAACTGTTTTTT. This codes for CASSLEGRGEKLFF.

The chain uses TRBV25-1 and TRBJ2-3; D possibly corresponds to TRBD1 (7 bases). The CDR3 has 13 residues. Deletions cut 5 bases from V and 6 bases from J, with 12 bases between. The germline V gene has CDR1 MGHDK and CDR2 SYGVNS. CDR3 nucleotide sequence: TGTGCCAGCAGTCCAGGGGGGCGGGATACGCAGTATTTT. This codes for CASSPGGRDTQYF.

The V gene is TRBV6-1, the J gene TRBJ1-4, with D unclear. Germline V lookup: CDR1 MNHNS, CDR2 SASEGT. CDR3 size: 13 residues. Between the trimmed V and J ends, which lost 3 bases and 4 bases, there was a span of 6 bases. DNA of the CDR3: TGTGCCAGCAGTGATACTTATAATGAAAAACTGTTTTTT. This codes for CASSDTYNEKLFF.

The rearrangement joins TRBV29-1 to TRBJ2-7, with 11 bases aligning to TRBD2. Trimming at V came to 2 bases and at J to 1 base, leaving 7 bases not matched to a gene. This CDR3 region has 16 residues. CDR1 SQVTM and CDR2 ANQGSEA come from the germline V gene. As DNA, the CDR3 is TGCAGCGTTGAAAGATCCGGGACTAGCGGTTCCTACGAGCAGTACTTC. Protein: CSVERSGTSGSYEQYF.

The chain couples TRBV6-6 to TRBJ1-1; weak D call: TRBD1 (5 bases). From germline, CDR1 is MNHNY and CDR2 SVGAGI (reference sequence). Trimming stripped 6 bases from V and 4 bases from J, with 18 bases between. This CDR3 is 15 amino acids long. This CDR3 is CASSSVGQVPTEAFF. For the CDR3, the DNA is TGTGCCAGCAGCTCCGTCGGACAAGTCCCCACTGAAGCTTTCTTT.

The chain recombines TRBV7-9 with TRBJ1-2, with TRBD1 matching over 7 bases. Germline assignment: CDR1 SEHNR and CDR2 FQNEAQ (reference sequence). V was pared by 5 bases and J by 8 bases, with 2 bases of the junction left unmatched. The CDR3 contains 11 residues. This CDR3 reads CASSRTGGYTF. Written as DNA, the CDR3 is TGTGCCAGCAGCAGGACAGGCGGCTACACCTTC.

V gene TRBV7-8 combines with J gene TRBJ2-7, with TRBD2 matching over 7 bases. The V gene end was trimmed by 5 bases and the J gene end by 5 bases; junction bases not matched to a gene: 3. The CDR3 sequence is 12 residues long. Germline-derived CDR1 and CDR2 are SGHVS and FQNEAQ. CDR3 sequence reads: CASSLSGDEQYF. The CDR3 DNA reads as TGTGCCAGCAGCCTAAGCGGGGACGAGCAGTACTTC.

V usage is TRBV9 and J usage is TRBJ1-2; 7 bases are shared with TRBD1. Germline values: CDR1 SGDLS, CDR2 YYNGEE. CDR3 size: 15 residues. With V trimmed by 4 bases and J by 2 bases, 8 bases remained unmatched. The CDR3 loop is CASSLADRWNYGYTF. The DNA for the CDR3 is TGTGCCAGCAGCCTCGCGGACAGGTGGAACTATGGCTACACCTTC.

This clone was detected only a few times. The rearrangement links TRBV4-3 to TRBJ2-2; perhaps TRBD2 as D (6 bases). The CDR3 totals 16 residues. The germline V gene encodes CDR1 LGHNA and CDR2 YSLEER. Deletions cut 1 base from V and 5 bases from J, with 14 bases between. CDR3 sequence reads: CASSQALASNTGELFF. Here the CDR3 DNA reads TGCGCCAGCAGCCAAGCACTAGCCTCTAATACCGGGGAGCTGTTTTTT.

The chain is built from TRBV7-2 and TRBJ1-2, with D possibly TRBD1 on 5 matching bases. From germline, CDR1 is SGHTA and CDR2 FQGNSA. The CDR3 loop spans 15 amino acids. V was cut by 5 bases and J by 1 base, with 14 bases left in between. The DNA of the CDR3 is TGTGCCAGCAGCCGAGAGCAGGGACTTAACTATGGCTACACCTTC. Amino acids: CASSREQGLNYGYTF.

This clone was detected only once. V is TRBV2 and J is TRBJ2-5; a weak D match, TRBD2 (6 bases). The germline V gene encodes CDR1 SNHLY and CDR2 FYNNEI. Trimming removed 4 bases from V and 12 bases from J, with 15 bases in between. This CDR3 contains 12 residues. The CDR3 DNA reads as TGTGCCAGCAGTGGGGACTCTGGCTTAAAGTACTTC. Translating it yields CASSGDSGLKYF.

The chain employs TRBV6-1 and TRBJ2-5; TRBD2 agrees at 9 bases. Trimming removed 2 bases from V and 2 bases from J; junction bases left unmatched: 3. CDR1 MNHNS and CDR2 SASEGT come from the germline V gene. The CDR3 has 15 amino acids. DNA for the CDR3: TGTGCCAGCAGTGAAAGGGCGGGAGGGCAAGAGACCCAGTACTTC. Translation gives CASSERAGGQETQYF.

The V and J genes are TRBV6-1 and TRBJ2-7; TRBD1 might be the D (5 bases). The germline gives CDR1 MNHNS, CDR2 SASEGT. V lost 11 bases and J 1 base, leaving 18 bases between the germline ends. CDR3 size: 14 residues. The chain's CDR3 is CAGGQILGSYEQYF. CDR3 bases: TGTGCCGGCGGACAAATTCTGGGGTCCTACGAGCAGTACTTC.

This sequence joins TRBV19 and TRBJ1-1; D unresolved. The germline V gene has CDR1 LNHDA and CDR2 SQIVND (reference sequence). The CDR3 consists of 14 residues. V lost 5 bases and J lost 4, with 14 bases in between. The CDR3: CASSPPNRGTEAFF. The CDR3 DNA follows: TGTGCCAGTAGTCCCCCGAACCGAGGCACTGAAGCTTTCTTT.

The gene calls are TRBV7-6 and TRBJ1-1, with D tentatively TRBD1 (6 bases). The CDR3 sequence is 15 residues long. Germline CDR1 SGHVS, CDR2 FNYEAQ. The V end lost 5 bases, the J end lost 5 bases, and 18 bases lay between the germline ends. The CDR3 DNA reads as TGTGCCAGCAGCCCCTCCGCAGGGGAGAGAACTGAAGCTTTCTTT. Its protein is CASSPSAGERTEAFF.

J is TRBJ2-5 and V is TRBV25-1; TRBD2 is a possible D gene (6 bases). The J call is uncertain, as TRBJ2-7 better fits the DNA end. The CDR3 is 15 residues long. Germline CDR1 reads MGHDK; CDR2 reads SYGVNS. CDR3 sequence reads: CASSAPRGTLGEQYF. The DNA of the CDR3 is TGTGCCAGCAGTGCGCCCCGCGGGACTCTTGGCGAGCAGTACTTC.

V and J are TRBV30 and TRBJ1-2; a weak D match, TRBD1 (5 bases). Germline V gene lookup returns CDR1 GTSNPN and CDR2 SVGIG (reference sequence). V lost 0 bases and J lost 4, with 12 bases in between. This CDR3 is built from 14 residues. CDR3 sequence reads: CAWSVRADIYGYTF. CDR3 DNA: TGTGCCTGGAGTGTTCGGGCGGACATCTATGGCTACACCTTC. The full variable domain, its missing parts supplied by reference TRBV30 and TRBJ1-2, is SQTIHQWPATLVQPVGSPLSLECTVEGTSNPNLYWYRQAAGRGLQLLFYSVGIGQISSEVPQNLSASRPQDRQFILSSKKLLLSDSGFYLCAWSVRADIYGYTFGSGTRLTVV.

The chain combines TRBV5-6 with TRBJ1-3; 7 bases fit TRBD1. The CDR3 is 16 residues long. Per germline, CDR1 SGHDT and CDR2 YYEEEE. The V and J ends lost 4 bases and 0 bases, in that order; junction bases with no gene match: 7. The CDR3 spells CASSRQGSSSGNTIYF. In DNA form, the CDR3 reads TGTGCCAGCAGCCGACAGGGCTCGAGCTCTGGAAACACCATATATTTT.

The chain combines TRBV4-3 with TRBJ1-1, with D perhaps matching TRBD1 (5 bases). The CDR3 extends over 11 amino acids. Germline V gives CDR1 LGHNA, CDR2 YSLEER. V lost 4 bases, J lost 6 bases, and 6 bases lay in between. The chain's CDR3 is CASSRGAEAFF. CDR3 DNA sequence: TGCGCCAGCAGCCGGGGGGCTGAAGCTTTCTTT.

The chain carries TRBV2 and TRBJ2-2; tentative D call: TRBD1 (5 bases). CDR1 and CDR2 (germline): SNHLY, FYNNEI. The CDR3 is 14 residues long. The V gene lost 3 bases and the J gene lost 3 bases, with 8 bases spanning the gap. CDR3 bases: TGTGCCAGCAGTGAGGAAGGGGACACCGGGGAGCTGTTTTTT. It encodes CASSEEGDTGELFF.

The rearrangement joins TRBV2 to TRBJ2-4; TRBD1 matches 8 bases. The V and J ends lost 6 bases and 2 bases, in that order; junction bases with no gene match: 6. The CDR3 contains 15 residues. Per germline, CDR1 SNHLY and CDR2 FYNNEI. CDR3 loop: CASSFQGATKNIQYF. The CDR3 bases are TGTGCCAGCAGCTTCCAGGGGGCCACCAAAAACATTCAGTACTTC.

V is TRBV9 and J is TRBJ2-3; the match to TRBD1 covers 9 bases. This CDR3 is built from 16 residues. J lost 2 bases, V lost 3 bases, and 7 bases had no gene match. Per germline, CDR1 SGDLS and CDR2 YYNGEE. As DNA, the CDR3 is TGTGCCAGCAGCGGGGGAACAGGGGGCTACACAGATACGCAGTATTTT. Its translation: CASSGGTGGYTDTQYF. The full variable domain, completed using reference TRBV9 and TRBJ2-3, is DSGVTQTPKHLITATGQRVTLRCSPRSGDLSVYWYQQSLDQGLQFLIQYYNGEERAKGNILERFSAQQFPDLHSELNLSSLELGDSALYFCASSGGTGGYTDTQYFGPGTRLTVL.

The chain employs TRBV5-4 and TRBJ1-2; TRBD1 is a possible D gene (5 bases). Germline V gene lookup returns CDR1 SGHNT and CDR2 YYREEE (reference sequence). V lost 0 bases and J 2 bases, leaving 5 bases between the germline ends. This CDR3 comprises 13 residues. CDR3 nucleotides: TGTGCCAGCAGCTTGGAGGGGAACTATGGCTACACCTTC. It encodes CASSLEGNYGYTF.

This clone was recorded a few times. The chain links TRBV10-1 to TRBJ2-2, with 15 bases that match TRBD2. The trim removed 0 bases at V and 5 bases at J, leaving 1 base unmatched. There are 17 residues in the CDR3. The germline gives CDR1 WNHNN, CDR2 SYGVQD (reference sequence). Here the CDR3 reads CASSESGTSGRTGELFF. The CDR3 region has the DNA TGCGCCAGCAGTGAGTCTGGGACTAGCGGGAGGACCGGGGAGCTGTTTTTT.

This chain links TRBV5-1 with TRBJ2-7, with 9 bases lining up with TRBD1. CDR3 length: 16 residues. Germline V lookup: CDR1 SGHRS, CDR2 YFSETQ. Trimming removed 4 bases from V and 4 bases from J; junction bases left unmatched: 12. CDR3 protein: CASSRSTGGGTYEQYF. The CDR3 nucleotides are TGCGCCAGCAGCAGGTCCACAGGGGGCGGTACGTACGAGCAGTACTTC. Drawing the rest from reference TRBV5-1 and TRBJ2-7, the complete variable domain is KAGVTQTPRYLIKTRGQQVTLSCSPISGHRSVSWYQQTPGQGLQFLFEYFSETQRNKGNFPGRFSGRQFSNSRSEMNVSTLELGDSALYLCASSRSTGGGTYEQYFGPGTRLTVT.

DNA of the CDR3: TGTGCCAGCAGCTTCAGGGGCGCACGAACTGAAGCTTTCTTT. Encoded protein: CASSFRGARTEAFF. V usage is TRBV5-8 and J usage is TRBJ1-1; D might be TRBD1 (6 bases). Trimming took 2 bases from V and 5 from J, leaving 13 bases between them. CDR3 length: 14 residues. The germline V gene has CDR1 SGHTS and CDR2 YDEGEE.

V is TRBV7-8 and J is TRBJ2-1, with D possibly matching TRBD2 (6 bases). Trimming shortened V by 5 bases and J by 9 bases, and 11 bases separated the two germline ends. Germline values: CDR1 SGHVS, CDR2 FQNEAQ. The CDR3 sequence is 12 residues long. The CDR3 nucleotides are TGTGCCAGCAGCCCCATGGGGGGTGAGCAGTTCTTC. Translating it yields CASSPMGGEQFF.